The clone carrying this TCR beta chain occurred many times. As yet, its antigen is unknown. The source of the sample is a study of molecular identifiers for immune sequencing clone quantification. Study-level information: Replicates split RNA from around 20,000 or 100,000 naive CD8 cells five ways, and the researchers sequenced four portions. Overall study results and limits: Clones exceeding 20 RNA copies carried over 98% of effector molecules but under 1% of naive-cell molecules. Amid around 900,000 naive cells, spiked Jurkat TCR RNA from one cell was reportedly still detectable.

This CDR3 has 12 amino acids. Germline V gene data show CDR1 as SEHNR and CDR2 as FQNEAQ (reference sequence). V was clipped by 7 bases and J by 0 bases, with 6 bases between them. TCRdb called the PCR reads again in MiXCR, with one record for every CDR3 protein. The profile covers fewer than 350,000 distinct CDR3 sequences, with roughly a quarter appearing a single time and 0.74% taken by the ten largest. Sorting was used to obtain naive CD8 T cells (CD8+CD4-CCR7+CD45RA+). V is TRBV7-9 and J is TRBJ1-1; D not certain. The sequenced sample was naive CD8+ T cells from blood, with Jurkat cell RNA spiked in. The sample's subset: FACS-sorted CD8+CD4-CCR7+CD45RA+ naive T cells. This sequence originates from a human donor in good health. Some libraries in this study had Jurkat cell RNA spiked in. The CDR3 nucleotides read TGTGCCAGCACCCCCATGAACACTGAAGCTTTCTTT. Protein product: CASTPMNTEAFF.